The clone carrying this TCR beta chain was observed many times. Antigen unknown. The data were taken from a study of glioma-infiltrating T cells. Study outcomes and limitations: Non-neoplastic patients had below-expected tissue-blood divergence, while all gliomas exceeded expectation. Only very few CDR3 sequences appeared in both tissue and blood.

Using RNA template, CDR3s of TCR alpha and beta were amplified with iRepertoire arm-PCR. For one-step reverse transcription and amplification, 100-400 ng of tissue mRNA or PBMC total RNA was used. TCRdb passed the multiplex PCR reads through MiXCR, listing each CDR3 protein once. The sample contains some 99,000 distinct CDR3 sequences, approximately 26% of which appear only once. This TCR was recovered from a human donor with low-grade glioma or glioblastoma, undergoing nonglioma brain surgery, or in good health (not recorded which). Sequencing was carried out using glioma tissue, nonneoplastic brain tissue, or PBMCs (not recorded which).

CDR3 sequence (DNA): TGTGCCAGCTCACCCCTAGCTGAAGAGCAGTTCTTC. It specifies CASSPLAEEQFF. The chain links TRBV18 to TRBJ2-1; D might be TRBD2 (5 bases). Per germline, CDR1 KGHSH and CDR2 LQKENI. V dropped 3 bases and J dropped 10 bases, with 10 bases sitting between them. This CDR3 has 12 amino acids.